This TCR beta chain was retrieved from a study of cytomegalovirus exposure and HLA in healthy donors. The study, taken as a whole, reports: Among the most significant clusters, several appeared linked to common viral pathogens in a later analysis.

Of note for this clone: Its antigen is unidentified.

Per the germline V gene, CDR1 is MDHEN and CDR2 is SYDVKM. This CDR3 is 15 amino acids long. The ends were cut back, 3 bases at V and 0 bases at J, with 11 bases in the middle. This PCR relied on a set of 60 Vbeta primers and 13 Jbeta primers. Produced via immunoSEQ multiplex PCR; TCRdb's table is partial and in-frame only. Of about 110,000 clones listed, more than 65% are singletons. The receptor was derived from a woman between 45 and 60 years old in good health and CMV-seropositive. The V and J genes are TRBV28 and TRBJ1-1; D ambiguous. Input material: PBMCs. CDR3 region: CASSLAGRMNTEAFF. CDR3 DNA sequence: TGTGCCAGCAGTTTGGCGGGGAGGATGAACACTGAAGCTTTCTTT.